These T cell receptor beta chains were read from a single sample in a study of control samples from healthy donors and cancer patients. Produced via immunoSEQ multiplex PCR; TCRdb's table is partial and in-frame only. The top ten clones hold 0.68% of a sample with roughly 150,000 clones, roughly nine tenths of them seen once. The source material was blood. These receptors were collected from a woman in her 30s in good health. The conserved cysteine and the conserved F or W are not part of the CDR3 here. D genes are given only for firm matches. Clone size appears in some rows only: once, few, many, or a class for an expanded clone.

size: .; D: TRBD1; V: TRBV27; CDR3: ATQPGGGYNEQF
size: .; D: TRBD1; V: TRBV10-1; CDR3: ASSDGQGLSYEQY
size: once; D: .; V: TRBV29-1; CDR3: SVAGNTGELF
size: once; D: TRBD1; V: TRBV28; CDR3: ASSPGQGPKPQH
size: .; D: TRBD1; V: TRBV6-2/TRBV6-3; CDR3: ASSSTGTGTSPLH
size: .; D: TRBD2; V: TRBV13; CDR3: ASSPKPGTSWYEQY
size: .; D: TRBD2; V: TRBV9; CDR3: ASSVVPSGSTDTQY
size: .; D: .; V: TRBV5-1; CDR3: ASSLDGGSTGELF
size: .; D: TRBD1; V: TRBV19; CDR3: ASSGPGQLREKLF
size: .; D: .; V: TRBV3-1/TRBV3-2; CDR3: ASSQARSEQF
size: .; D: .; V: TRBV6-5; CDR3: ASWRIGEEKLF
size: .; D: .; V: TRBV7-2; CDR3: ASSFDSSVYYEQY
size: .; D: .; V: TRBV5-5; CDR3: ASSLMGYEQY
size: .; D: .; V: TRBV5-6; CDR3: ASSLFPEESGNTIY
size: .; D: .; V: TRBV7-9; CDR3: ASSSRLAASSYNEQF
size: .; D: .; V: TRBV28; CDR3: ASSFVLVGGEKLF
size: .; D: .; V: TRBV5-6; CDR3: ASSLVAGTINTIY
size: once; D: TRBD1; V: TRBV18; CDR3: ASSPTSQGQETQY
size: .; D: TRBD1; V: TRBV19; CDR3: ASSPGTGYSGYT
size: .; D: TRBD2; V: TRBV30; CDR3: AWAVGGSTGELF
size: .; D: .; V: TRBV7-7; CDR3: ASSPIAANTGELF
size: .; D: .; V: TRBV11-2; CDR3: ASSFFGTGANVLT
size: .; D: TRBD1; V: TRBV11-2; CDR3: ASSSTGEEDTEAF
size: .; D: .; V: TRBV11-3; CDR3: ASSLDVQNEQF
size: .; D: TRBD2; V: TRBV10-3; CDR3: AISASGRSYEQY
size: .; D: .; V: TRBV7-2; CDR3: ASSFDRRTEAF
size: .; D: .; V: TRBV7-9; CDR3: ASSFGQGDQETQY
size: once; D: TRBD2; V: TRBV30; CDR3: AARGAGVGF
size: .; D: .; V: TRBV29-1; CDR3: SVDITGPSDSYEQY
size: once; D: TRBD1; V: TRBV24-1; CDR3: ATRGTVNQPQH
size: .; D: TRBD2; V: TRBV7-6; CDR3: ASSLEASGLDNEQF
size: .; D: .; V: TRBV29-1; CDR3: SVSQGVYNEQF
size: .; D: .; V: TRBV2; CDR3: ASRLARGRTDTQY
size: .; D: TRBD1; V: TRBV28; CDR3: ASSSDRGRNEQF
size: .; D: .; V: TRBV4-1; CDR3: ASSPRGGAPGELF
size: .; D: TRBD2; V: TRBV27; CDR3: ASSKRSGSHNEQF
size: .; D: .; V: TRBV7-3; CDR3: ASSAWGGGTQY
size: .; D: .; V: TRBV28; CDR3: ASWGMNTEAF
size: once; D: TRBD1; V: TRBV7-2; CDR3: ASSFATGGGEKLF
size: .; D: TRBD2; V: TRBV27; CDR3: ASSHRLAEGPDTQY
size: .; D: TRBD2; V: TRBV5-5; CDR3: ASSLVAGGGQETQY
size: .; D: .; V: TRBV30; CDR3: AWSLDSSSYNEQF
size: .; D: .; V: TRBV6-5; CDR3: ASTLGVNQPQH
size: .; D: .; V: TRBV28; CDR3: ASGLSGSNQPQH
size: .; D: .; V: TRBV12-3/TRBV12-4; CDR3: ASRHMNTEAF
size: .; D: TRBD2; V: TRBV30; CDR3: AWSGGLAGTDTQY
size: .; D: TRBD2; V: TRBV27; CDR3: ASSLISGSLHEQY
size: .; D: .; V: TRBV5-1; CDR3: ASSLQGSEEKLF
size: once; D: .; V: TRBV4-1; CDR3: ASSPGVFSYNEQF
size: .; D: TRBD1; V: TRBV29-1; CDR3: SVEDRGSSYEQY
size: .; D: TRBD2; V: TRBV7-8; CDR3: ASSRIGLAFQHEQF
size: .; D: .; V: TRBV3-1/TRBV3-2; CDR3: ASSPVGGSYNEQF
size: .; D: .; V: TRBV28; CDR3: ASSLARYNEQF
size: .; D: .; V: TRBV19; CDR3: ASSLRDFETQY
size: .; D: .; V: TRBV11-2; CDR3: ASSLAKQQY